The 18 T cell receptor beta chains below all came from one sample that was sequenced in a study of memory CD4+ T cells and cytomegalovirus serostatus. Some clones are missing from TCRdb's copy, which holds only in-frame ones; the method was immunoSEQ multiplex PCR. This repertoire shows 45,000 to 50,000 clones, over 70% found once; its top ten account for roughly 0.6%. Single viable CD3+CD4+CD8-CD45RO+ cells were sorted as the memory CD4+ T cells. Sequences were obtained from memory CD4+ T cells from blood. All receptors come from an adult in good health and CMV-seronegative.

The chain uses TRBV19 and TRBJ1-2, with D possibly being TRBD1 (5 bases). From germline, CDR1 is LNHDA and CDR2 SQIVND (reference sequence). V was trimmed by 2 bases and J by 4 bases, leaving 11 bases between them. This CDR3 is 14 amino acids long. CDR3 bases: TGTGCCAGTAGTATACAGGGAATCGGCTATGGCTACACCTTC. Amino acid sequence: CASSIQGIGYGYTF.

This chain joins TRBV19 and TRBJ1-2, with D tentatively TRBD1 (5 bases). Germline V lookup: CDR1 LNHDA, CDR2 SQIVND (reference sequence). This CDR3 has 13 amino acids. The V gene lost 5 bases and the J gene lost 5 bases, with 12 bases spanning the gap. The CDR3 bases are TGTGCCAGTAGTGATAGGGGCGCTTATGGCTACACCTTC. Its protein is CASSDRGAYGYTF.

This clone occurred once. The rearrangement joins TRBV4-2 to TRBJ2-1; the match to TRBD2 covers 12 bases. The CDR3 has 20 residues. Germline CDR1 is LGHNA and CDR2 is YNFKEQ. V was clipped by 4 bases and J by 0 bases; unmatched bases: 13. The CDR3 sequence is CASSPPTASGGGSSYNEQFF. CDR3 bases: TGTGCCAGCAGCCCCCCGACGGCTAGCGGGGGGGGAAGCTCCTACAATGAGCAGTTCTTC.

V is TRBV6-1 and J is TRBJ1-2; 9 bases agree with TRBD1. J lost 5 bases, V lost 0 bases, and 10 bases had no gene match. This CDR3 spans 17 amino acids. Germline loops: CDR1 MNHNS, CDR2 SASEGT. CDR3 DNA sequence: TGTGCCAGCAGTGAAGCCGGGGACAGGGCGAGTGGATATGGCTACACCTTC. This codes for CASSEAGDRASGYGYTF.

This rearrangement joins TRBV7-7 to TRBJ2-2; D is possibly TRBD2 (5 bases). Germline V gene lookup returns CDR1 SSHAT and CDR2 FNYEAQ (reference sequence). This CDR3 has 15 amino acids. V shed 3 bases and J shed 4 bases, with 12 bases lying between them. DNA for the CDR3: TGTGCCAGCAGCTTTTGGGAGTTGGCCACCGGGGAGCTGTTTTTT. This gives the protein CASSFWELATGELFF.

This chain connects TRBV7-2 to TRBJ1-1, with D perhaps matching TRBD1 (6 bases). The CDR3 runs 15 residues. Germline lookup yields CDR1 SGHTA and CDR2 FQGNSA. Trimming stripped 0 bases from V and 3 bases from J, with 11 bases between. CDR3 DNA: TGTGCCAGCAGCTTAGCGACGGGGGGCTACACTGAAGCTTTCTTT. It translates to CASSLATGGYTEAFF.

In DNA, the CDR3 is TGTGCCAGTAGTCAGGGGACACGGACAGATACGCAGTATTTT. Translating it yields CASSQGTRTDTQYF. V usage is TRBV19 and J usage is TRBJ2-3, with D possibly TRBD1 on 6 matching bases. This CDR3 spans 14 amino acids. The germline gives CDR1 LNHDA, CDR2 SQIVND (reference sequence). V was cut by 5 bases and J by 3 bases, with 12 bases left in between.

The chain carries TRBV11-2 and TRBJ1-1; D is uncertain. Per the germline V gene, CDR1 is SGHAT and CDR2 is FQNNGV. CDR3 length: 14 amino acids. V lost 5 bases to trimming and J lost 4 bases, with 14 bases between them. The CDR3 bases are TGTGCCAGCAGCCCGGGCCAAACTCTCACTGAAGCTTTCTTT. It translates to CASSPGQTLTEAFF. Full variable domain (remainder filled in from reference TRBV11-2 and TRBJ1-1): EAGVAQSPRYKIIEKRQSVAFWCNPISGHATLYWYQQILGQGPKLLIQFQNNGVVDDSQLPKDRFSAERLKGVDSTLKIQPAKLEDSAVYLCASSPGQTLTEAFFGQGTRLTVV.

This chain connects TRBV7-3 to TRBJ1-1, with D perhaps matching TRBD1 (5 bases). V shed 1 base and J shed 4 bases, with 16 bases lying between them. Germline V CDR1 and CDR2: SGHTA, FQGTGA. The CDR3 length is 16 residues. The CDR3 sequence is CASSLRRPQGGTEAFF. In DNA form, the CDR3 reads TGTGCCAGCAGCTTAAGGAGGCCCCAGGGCGGCACTGAAGCTTTCTTT. Full variable domain (remainder filled in from reference TRBV7-3 and TRBJ1-1): GAGVSQTPSNKVTEKGKYVELRCDPISGHTALYWYRQSLGQGPEFLIYFQGTGAADDSGLPNDRFFAVRPEGSVSTLKIQRTERGDSAVYLCASSLRRPQGGTEAFFGQGTRLTVV.

The chain has TRBV5-1 and TRBJ1-2; 12 bases map to TRBD1. The CDR3 contains 16 residues. V lost 3 bases to trimming and J lost 5 bases; unmatched junction nucleotides: 8. CDR1 is SGHRS and CDR2 is YFSETQ in the germline V gene. CDR3 protein: CASSSGQGARAYGYTF. The CDR3 nucleotides read TGCGCCAGCAGCTCGGGACAGGGGGCGAGGGCTTATGGCTACACCTTC.

The chain recombines TRBV5-1 with TRBJ1-2, with D unclear. The length of the CDR3 is 15 residues. Trimming took 6 bases from V and 8 from J, leaving 23 bases between them. Per the germline V gene, CDR1 is SGHRS and CDR2 is YFSETQ. In DNA form, the CDR3 reads TGCGCCAGCACAGACTTAACCGGGTCTGCGGGGGGCTACACCTTC. This gives the protein CASTDLTGSAGGYTF.

J is TRBJ2-5 and V is TRBV18; TRBD1 matches at 8 bases. V dropped 3 bases and J dropped 1; count of bases not matched to a gene: 4. Germline CDR1 is KGHSH and CDR2 is LQKENI. There are 15 residues in the CDR3. CDR3 in amino acids: CASSPTTGAQETQYF. For the CDR3, the DNA is TGTGCCAGCTCACCTACGACAGGGGCCCAAGAGACCCAGTACTTC.

The rearrangement joins TRBV15 to TRBJ1-2; D might be TRBD1 (5 bases). This CDR3 has 16 amino acids. The V and J ends lost 0 bases and 8 bases respectively, with 19 bases between them. Germline lookup yields CDR1 LNHNV and CDR2 YYDKDF (reference sequence). DNA of the CDR3: TGTGCCACCAGCAGAGATGTTTTTGGGGGAGGGCACGGCTACACCTTC. This translates into CATSRDVFGGGHGYTF.

This clone showed up just a few times. The chain has TRBV6-1 and TRBJ1-6; a weak D match, TRBD1 (6 bases). This CDR3 spans 16 amino acids. Trimming removed 4 bases from V and 10 bases from J, with 20 bases in between. Germline CDR1 MNHNS, CDR2 SASEGT. CDR3 in amino acids: CASSGVPGDLRSPLHF. The CDR3 region has the DNA TGTGCCAGCAGTGGTGTACCAGGGGACCTTAGATCACCCCTCCACTTT.

This clone was seen only once. The V and J genes are TRBV30 and TRBJ1-4; maybe TRBD1 (6 bases). This CDR3 is 15 amino acids long. V was cut by 0 bases and J by 8 bases, with 16 bases left in between. Germline-derived CDR1 and CDR2 are GTSNPN and SVGIG (reference sequence). In DNA, the CDR3 is TGTGCCTGGAGTGTAGGCTCAGGGGAGGGAGAAAAACTGTTTTTT. Translated: CAWSVGSGEGEKLFF.

In its sample, this clone was seen once. The chain carries TRBV29-1 and TRBJ1-1, with D tentatively TRBD1 (5 bases). Germline CDR1 SQVTM, CDR2 ANQGSEA. V was clipped by 5 bases and J by 1 base, with 11 bases between them. The CDR3 is 13 residues long. DNA of the CDR3: TGCAGCGTTCCCTTCGGGGGGAACACTGAAGCTTTCTTT. This codes for CSVPFGGNTEAFF.

The DNA for the CDR3 is TGTGCCAGCAGCCCGGGACAGGGACATGGCTACACCTTC. Translation: CASSPGQGHGYTF. The chain employs TRBV7-2 and TRBJ1-2; 9 bases line up with TRBD1. This CDR3 has 13 residues. With 5 bases clipped from V and 6 bases from J, the junction kept 4 bases outside the gene matches. Looked up from germline, CDR1 is SGHTA and CDR2 is FQGNSA.

The rearrangement links TRBV11-2 to TRBJ2-7; D gene uncertain. Germline V lookup: CDR1 SGHAT, CDR2 FQNNGV. This CDR3 spans 13 amino acids. Trimming pared 5 bases from V and 0 bases from J, leaving 8 bases between. CDR3 in amino acids: CASSNLGSYEQYF. CDR3 coding DNA: TGTGCCAGCAGCAACCTAGGCTCCTACGAGCAGTACTTC.